The 30 T cell receptor beta chains presented below share a single source sample, sequenced in a study of CD8 T cells in Susac syndrome. cDNA came from about 0.51 to 1 ug RNA primed by random hexamers. MiXCR, applied by TCRdb to the immunoSEQ multiplex PCR reads, yields one record per CDR3 protein. The sample comprises more than 150,000 distinct CDR3 sequences, approximately 95% of which are singletons, and around 0.12% rests with the top ten. Sequenced sample: CD4+ T cells from PBMCs. These receptors all come from a human donor with Susac syndrome.

This chain links TRBV11-2 with TRBJ2-7; D gene ambiguous. CDR1 is SGHAT and CDR2 is FQNNGV in the germline V gene. The V gene lost 0 bases and the J gene lost 1 base, with 10 bases spanning the gap. CDR3 length equals 15 residues. In nucleotides, the CDR3 is TGTGCCAGCAGCTTAGAGGGTGGAATATCCTACGAGCAGTACTTC. Protein product: CASSLEGGISYEQYF.

The chain links TRBV30 to TRBJ2-3; tentatively, D is TRBD1 (5 bases). The CDR3 has 12 amino acids. The V gene's germline CDR1 is GTSNPN and CDR2 SVGIG (reference sequence). V dropped 0 bases and J dropped 5 bases, with 6 bases sitting between them. The CDR3 sequence is CAWSVQEDTQYF. The CDR3, as DNA: TGTGCCTGGAGTGTACAGGAAGATACGCAGTATTTT.

This sequence joins TRBV29-1 and TRBJ2-4; possibly TRBD2 for D (6 bases). The CDR3 is 12 amino acids. Germline CDR1 SQVTM, CDR2 ANQGSEA. Trimming removed 1 base from V and 7 bases from J, with 8 bases in between. CDR3 protein: CSVEAGDNIQYF. CDR3 DNA: TGCAGCGTTGAAGCGGGGGATAACATTCAGTACTTC.

The chain is built from TRBV30 and TRBJ2-1, with TRBD2 matching over 9 bases. V was pared by 4 bases and J by 3 bases, with 7 bases of the junction left unmatched. The CDR3 contains 15 residues. The germline V gene has CDR1 GTSNPN and CDR2 SVGIG (reference sequence). DNA for the CDR3: TGTGCCTGGACTTTAACTAGCGGGTACTACAATGAGCAGTTCTTC. This translates into CAWTLTSGYYNEQFF.

The J gene is TRBJ2-4, the V gene TRBV20-1; D possibly corresponds to TRBD2 (6 bases). CDR1 and CDR2 (germline): DFQATT, SNEGSKA (reference sequence). CDR3 length: 16 residues. The V end lost 2 bases, the J end lost 0 bases, and 14 bases lay between the germline ends. DNA of the CDR3: TGCAGTGCTAGACCCACGGGAGTCCTAGCCAAAAACATTCAGTACTTC. Its translation is CSARPTGVLAKNIQYF.

The V and J genes are TRBV4-3 and TRBJ2-7; D is possibly TRBD2 (5 bases). Germline values: CDR1 LGHNA, CDR2 YSLEER. The germline V and J ends were trimmed by 0 bases and 0 bases, with 9 bases remaining between them. The CDR3 is made up of 15 amino acids. The CDR3 bases are TGCGCCAGCAGCCAAGAGAACGGGAACTCCTACGAGCAGTACTTC. The encoded protein is CASSQENGNSYEQYF.

The V and J genes are TRBV28 and TRBJ1-1; TRBD1 matches at 10 bases. The J segment lost 6 bases and the V segment lost 2 bases, leaving 3 bases of the junction unmatched. The CDR3 totals 14 residues. CDR1 and CDR2 (germline): MDHEN, SYDVKM. This chain's CDR3 is CASSLVGTGAEAFF. For the CDR3, the DNA is TGTGCCAGCAGTTTAGTTGGGACAGGGGCTGAAGCTTTCTTT. The whole variable domain, remainder taken from reference TRBV28 and TRBJ1-1, is DVKVTQSSRYLVKRTGEKVFLECVQDMDHENMFWYRQDPGLGLRLIYFSYDVKMKEKGDIPEGYSVSREKKERFSLILESASTNQTSMYLCASSLVGTGAEAFFGQGTRLTVV.

The CDR3 nucleotides read TGTGCCATCAGTCGGACAGGGACAGGGGAGACCCAGTACTTC. Translation: CAISRTGTGETQYF. The chain uses TRBV10-3 and TRBJ2-5; 9 nucleotides align to TRBD1. Germline V gene lookup returns CDR1 ENHRY and CDR2 SYGVKD. The CDR3 has 14 residues. V gave up 5 bases and J gave up 5 bases; unmatched junction bases: 6.

The chain links TRBV7-2 to TRBJ1-2; TRBD1 is a possible D gene (6 bases). Trimming removed 0 bases from V and 6 bases from J, with 14 bases in between. CDR1 is SGHTA, CDR2 FQGNSA, per germline. The CDR3 loop spans 15 amino acids. CDR3 sequence (DNA): TGTGCCAGCAGCTTAGCTTCCGGGACAATTGATGGCTACACCTTC. Translating gives CASSLASGTIDGYTF.

This chain links TRBV6-5 with TRBJ1-5, with D maybe TRBD1 (5 bases). This CDR3 region has 14 residues. Per the germline V gene, CDR1 is MNHEY and CDR2 is SVGAGI. V lost 2 bases to trimming and J lost 3 bases, with 8 bases between them. CDR3 loop: CASSYDSYNQPQHF. The CDR3 nucleotides read TGTGCCAGCAGTTACGACAGCTACAATCAGCCCCAGCATTTT.

This chain joins TRBV20-1 and TRBJ2-7; no clear D gene. CDR3 length: 13 amino acids. The germline gives CDR1 DFQATT, CDR2 SNEGSKA (reference sequence). Trimming took 1 base from V and 4 from J, leaving 11 bases between them. CDR3 protein: CSARGVSLYEQYF. DNA for the CDR3: TGCAGTGCTAGAGGAGTGTCCCTGTACGAGCAGTACTTC.

The genes are TRBV19 and TRBJ2-7; possible D gene TRBD1, 6 bases. The CDR3 has 17 amino acids. Germline assignment: CDR1 LNHDA and CDR2 SQIVND (reference sequence). V was cut by 2 bases and J by 3 bases, with 20 bases left in between. The CDR3 protein is CASSISLGGQGIYEQYV. Here the CDR3 DNA reads TGTGCCAGTAGTATATCCCTAGGTGGTCAGGGGATCTACGAGCAGTACGTC.

The chain combines TRBV20-1 with TRBJ2-3, with D possibly TRBD1 on 6 matching bases. This CDR3 region has 13 residues. The V gene lost 5 bases and the J gene lost 2 bases, with 11 bases spanning the gap. Germline V CDR1 and CDR2: DFQATT, SNEGSKA (reference sequence). The CDR3 DNA is TGCAGTGCTCCCCCAGGGGCCACAGATACGCAGTATTTT. Translated: CSAPPGATDTQYF.

This chain links TRBV27 with TRBJ1-1; D remains unclear. There are 14 residues in the CDR3. Germline-derived CDR1 and CDR2 are MNHEY and SMNVEV (reference sequence). Deletions cut 7 bases from V and 0 bases from J, with 12 bases between. The CDR3 sequence: CASISPGVNTEAFF. In DNA form, the CDR3 reads TGTGCCAGCATTTCCCCCGGGGTGAACACTGAAGCTTTCTTT.

This chain connects TRBV9 to TRBJ2-3; D perhaps matches TRBD1 (6 bases). CDR1 is SGDLS and CDR2 is YYNGEE in the germline V gene. The CDR3 has 16 residues. The ends were cut back, 4 bases at V and 2 bases at J, with 17 bases in the middle. DNA for the CDR3: TGTGCCAGCAGCATCACAGGGAACCCCGTCACAGATACGCAGTATTTT. Translating gives CASSITGNPVTDTQYF.

V usage is TRBV6-5 and J usage is TRBJ2-7; D may be TRBD1 (6 bases). This CDR3 is 13 amino acids long. CDR1 is MNHEY and CDR2 is SVGAGI in the germline V gene. Trimming pared 6 bases from V and 3 bases from J, leaving 12 bases between. In nucleotides, the CDR3 is TGTGCCAGCAGAGACAGGTCAGTCTACGAGCAGTACGTC. It is translated as CASRDRSVYEQYV.

The gene calls are TRBV7-9 and TRBJ1-1; possible D gene TRBD1, 6 bases. Germline lookup yields CDR1 SEHNR and CDR2 FQNEAQ (reference sequence). CDR3 length equals 17 residues. Between the trimmed V and J ends, which lost 5 bases and 0 bases, there was a span of 19 bases. CDR3: CASSPLNRVVMNTEAFF. The CDR3 DNA follows: TGTGCCAGCAGCCCCCTCAACAGGGTCGTCATGAACACTGAAGCTTTCTTT.

V is TRBV20-1 and J is TRBJ2-7; D remains unclear. Germline CDR1 reads DFQATT; CDR2 reads SNEGSKA (reference sequence). This CDR3 comprises 11 residues. The V gene lost 0 bases and the J gene lost 5 bases, with 5 bases spanning the gap. The CDR3 DNA reads TGCAGTGCTAGAGATCTGGACGAGCAGTACTTC. It translates to CSARDLDEQYF.

The CDR3 is CASSGVRGGGYTF. As DNA, the CDR3 is TGTGCCAGCAGTGGAGTACGGGGAGGAGGCTACACCTTC. The chain combines TRBV9 with TRBJ1-2; D gene unclear. V lost 5 bases to trimming and J lost 8 bases, with 16 bases between them. Germline-derived CDR1 and CDR2 are SGDLS and YYNGEE. CDR3 length: 13 residues. The whole variable domain, filled in from reference TRBV9 and TRBJ1-2, reads DSGVTQTPKHLITATGQRVTLRCSPRSGDLSVYWYQQSLDQGLQFLIQYYNGEERAKGNILERFSAQQFPDLHSELNLSSLELGDSALYFCASSGVRGGGYTFGSGTRLTVV.

The genes are TRBV29-1 and TRBJ2-7, with TRBD1 matching over 11 bases. The CDR3 runs 15 residues. V dropped 2 bases and J dropped 4; count of bases not matched to a gene: 7. The germline V gene has CDR1 SQVTM and CDR2 ANQGSEA. CDR3 region: CSVEMGDRGEYEQYF. For the CDR3, the DNA is TGCAGCGTTGAAATGGGGGACAGGGGGGAATACGAGCAGTACTTC.

V gene TRBV29-1 combines with J gene TRBJ2-7, with 7 bases matching TRBD1. Germline assignment: CDR1 SQVTM and CDR2 ANQGSEA. Trimming removed 5 bases from V and 5 bases from J; junction bases left unmatched: 6. The CDR3 has 12 amino acids. The CDR3 protein is CSVTGARDEQYF. DNA of the CDR3: TGCAGCGTTACAGGGGCCCGGGACGAGCAGTACTTC.

The V gene is TRBV29-1, the J gene TRBJ1-3; 7 bases are a match to TRBD1. The J segment lost 2 bases and the V segment lost 7 bases, leaving 11 bases of the junction unmatched. The CDR3 spans 15 residues. Germline V gives CDR1 SQVTM, CDR2 ANQGSEA. Here the CDR3 reads CSAARTGSAGNTIYF. CDR3 nucleotides: TGCAGCGCCGCTCGGACAGGCTCCGCTGGAAACACCATATATTTT. The variable domain in full, completed from reference TRBV29-1 and TRBJ1-3, reads SAVISQKPSRDICQRGTSLTIQCQVDSQVTMMFWYRQQPGQSLTLIATANQGSEATYESGFVIDKFPISRPNLTFSTLTVSNMSPEDSSIYLCSAARTGSAGNTIYFGEGSWLTVV.

This clonotype was seen just once. V is TRBV7-9 and J is TRBJ2-1, with D perhaps assigned TRBD1 or TRBD2 (5 bases each). V was clipped by 5 bases and J by 6 bases, with 17 bases between them. This CDR3 has 15 residues. Germline V lookup: CDR1 SEHNR, CDR2 FQNEAQ (reference sequence). CDR3 nucleotide sequence: TGTGCCAGCAGCCCCGCCGGGGACCTCCGCAATGAGCAGTTCTTC. Translation gives CASSPAGDLRNEQFF.

The chain combines TRBV20-1 with TRBJ2-5, with 12 bases fitting TRBD2. The CDR3 is 16 residues long. Germline values: CDR1 DFQATT, CDR2 SNEGSKA (reference sequence). The ends lost 0 bases at V and 5 bases at J; junction bases unmatched: 7. The CDR3 spells CSARDFLAGGPETQYF. In nucleotides, the CDR3 is TGCAGTGCTAGAGATTTCCTAGCGGGAGGGCCGGAGACCCAGTACTTC.

The rearrangement uses TRBV7-3 and TRBJ2-5; possible D gene TRBD1, 6 bases. There are 15 residues in the CDR3. Trimming cost V 4 bases and J 1 base, with 13 bases left between them. Germline CDR1 is SGHTA and CDR2 is FQGTGA. The CDR3 nucleotides read TGTGCCAGCAGCTCCACAGGGCTACCCCAAGAGACCCAGTACTTC. Protein product: CASSSTGLPQETQYF.

The chain has TRBV20-1 and TRBJ1-2, with 9 nucleotides matching TRBD1. Germline V gives CDR1 DFQATT, CDR2 SNEGSKA (reference sequence). V lost 3 bases to trimming and J lost 2 bases; unmatched junction nucleotides: 1. The CDR3 loop spans 13 amino acids. This CDR3 reads CSASTGGNYGYTF. The DNA for the CDR3 is TGCAGTGCTAGTACAGGGGGCAACTATGGCTACACCTTC.

V is TRBV18 and J is TRBJ2-1, with D perhaps TRBD2 (5 bases). The germline gives CDR1 KGHSH, CDR2 LQKENI. The CDR3 runs to 14 residues. Trimming took off 6 bases at V and 7 bases at J, with 16 bases between the two ends. The CDR3 sequence is CASSPGLNGNEQFF. The CDR3 coding sequence is TGTGCCAGCTCTCCGGGATTGAATGGGAATGAGCAGTTCTTC.

The chain couples TRBV11-2 to TRBJ2-7; TRBD1 matches 9 bases. Germline CDR1 reads SGHAT; CDR2 reads FQNNGV. Trimming took 5 bases from V and 9 from J; bases not matched to a gene: 5. This CDR3 comprises 12 residues. CDR3 DNA: TGTGCCAGCAGCAAGGGACAGGGAAGGCAGTACGTC. Its protein product is CASSKGQGRQYV.

The rearrangement links TRBV20-1 to TRBJ2-1; 13 bases line up with TRBD2. Germline V CDR1 and CDR2: DFQATT, SNEGSKA (reference sequence). V was pared by 5 bases and J by 7 bases, with 17 bases of the junction left unmatched. The CDR3 sequence is 18 residues long. CDR3: CSADFLGLAGVNENEQFF. The CDR3 DNA reads TGCAGTGCTGATTTTCTTGGACTAGCGGGAGTTAATGAGAATGAGCAGTTCTTC.

This chain connects TRBV7-9 to TRBJ1-1; unclear D gene. This CDR3 region has 15 residues. The germline gives CDR1 SEHNR, CDR2 FQNEAQ (reference sequence). Trimming stripped 5 bases from V and 1 base from J, with 14 bases between. The CDR3: CASSGRRAENTEAFF. The CDR3 DNA sequence: TGTGCCAGCAGCGGCCGCCGGGCGGAGAACACTGAAGCTTTCTTT.